The rows below give T cell receptor beta chains drawn from one sample of a study of blood T cell repertoires in COVID-19. Produced via immunoSEQ multiplex PCR; TCRdb's table is partial and in-frame only. This sample has 52,000 or so clones; 70% to 90% occur once, and the top ten carry about 12%. Sequencing input: peripheral blood. Every receptor here comes from a human donor in a cohort sampled during active COVID-19. Each CDR3 is given with its conserved first and last residue. A D gene is named only where the DNA matches it firmly. Not all rows give a size; the values are once, few, many and, for expanded clones, a class.

d_call	clone_size	v_call	j_call	cdr3_length	cdr3_nt	cdr3_aa
TRBD2	.	TRBV19	TRBJ2-2	15	TGTGCCAGTACCCCCGGGACTAGCATCATCGGGGAGCTGTTTTTT	CASTPGTSIIGELFF
.	.	TRBV28	TRBJ1-2	15	TGTGCCAGCAGCTCGGGACTCATCCCCCTCTATGGCTACACCTTC	CASSSGLIPLYGYTF
.	.	TRBV9	TRBJ2-2	15	TGTGCCAGCAGCCTCCTGTCCTCCAACACCGGGGAGCTGTTTTTT	CASSLLSSNTGELFF
TRBD1	.	TRBV7-3	TRBJ2-2	15	TGTGCCAGCAGCAGAACAGGGGGCGCTCCCGGGGAGCTGTTTTTT	CASSRTGGAPGELFF
TRBD1	once	TRBV18	TRBJ1-5	16	TGTGCCAGCTCACCAACCAAGGGGGCGAGCAATCAGCCCCAGCATTTT	CASSPTKGASNQPQHF
TRBD1	.	TRBV5-5	TRBJ2-3	13	TGTGCCAGCAGGACAGGGGGAACAGATACGCAGTATTTT	CASRTGGTDTQYF
TRBD2	.	TRBV18	TRBJ2-2	19	TGTGCCAGCTCAAGAAACCTAGCGTTAGCGGGAGCGAACACCGGGGAGCTGTTTTTT	CASSRNLALAGANTGELFF
TRBD2	.	TRBV4-1	TRBJ2-1	15	TGCGCCAGCAGCCAATTAGCGGGAGGTGGGGGTGAGCAGTTCTTC	CASSQLAGGGGEQFF
TRBD1	.	TRBV4-3	TRBJ2-2	21	TGCGCCAGCAGCCAAGATTCGGACAGGGGGTTAGTAGCGGGATTGATCGGGGAGCTGTTTTTT	CASSQDSDRGLVAGLIGELFF
TRBD2	.	TRBV30	TRBJ2-3	16	TGTGCCTGGAGCGGACTAGCGGGGTCCAGCACAGATACGCAGTATTTT	CAWSGLAGSSTDTQYF
.	.	TRBV5-4	TRBJ2-7	14	TGTGCCAGCAGCTGGGGGGGCTTTGACTACGAGCAGTACTTC	CASSWGGFDYEQYF
TRBD1	.	TRBV7-9	TRBJ1-5	16	TGTGCCAGCAGCTTAGCCACAGGGGCAGGCAATCAGCCCCAGCATTTT	CASSLATGAGNQPQHF
TRBD1	.	TRBV28	TRBJ1-5	16	TGTGCCAGCAGTCTAAGCTACAGGGGGCCTAATCAGCCCCAGCATTTT	CASSLSYRGPNQPQHF
.	.	TRBV11-2	TRBJ2-7	12	TGTGCCAGCAGCTTAGATAGTACCGAGCAGTACTTC	CASSLDSTEQYF
.	.	TRBV4-2	TRBJ2-7	16	TGTGCCAGCAGCCACAACCTGGACGGCAGGGGATACGAGCAGTACTTC	CASSHNLDGRGYEQYF
.	few	TRBV29-1	TRBJ1-1	13	TGCAGCGAAAAGGGCGGGGTGAACACTGAAGCTTTCTTT	CSEKGGVNTEAFF
TRBD2	.	TRBV7-3	TRBJ2-3	15	TGTGCCAGCAGCCCTCTAGCGGGATGGACAGATACGCAGTATTTT	CASSPLAGWTDTQYF
.	.	TRBV10-3	TRBJ1-6	15	TGTGCCATCAGCGGAAAGGCGGGCGATAATTCACCCCTCCACTTT	CAISGKAGDNSPLHF
TRBD2	.	TRBV9	TRBJ2-7	16	TGTGCCAGCAGCGTAGGGAGTAGCGGGAGATACTACGAGCAGTACTTC	CASSVGSSGRYYEQYF
.	once	TRBV5-4	TRBJ1-2	15	TGTGCCAGCAGCTTTCAGGGGATCCTTGACCAGACCTACACCTTC	CASSFQGILDQTYTF
TRBD2	.	TRBV27	TRBJ2-1	16	TGTGCCAGCAGTTCCTCCGGGACTAGCGGATACAATGAGCAGTTCTTC	CASSSSGTSGYNEQFF
.	.	TRBV10-2	TRBJ1-1	15	TGCGCCAGCAGTATAAACAGTGGATTGAACACTGAAGCTTTCTTT	CASSINSGLNTEAFF
.	.	TRBV10-3	TRBJ2-1	12	TGTGCCATCAGTGAGATTAGCAATGAGCAGTTCTTC	CAISEISNEQFF
.	.	TRBV5-4	TRBJ2-7	12	TGTGCCAGCAGCGTCAGCTCCTACGAGCAGTACTTC	CASSVSSYEQYF
.	.	TRBV4-3	TRBJ2-7	15	TGCGCCAGCAGCCAAGCGGTTAGCGGACAATACGAGCAGTACTTC	CASSQAVSGQYEQYF
.	.	TRBV7-2	TRBJ2-7	15	TGTGCCAGCAGCTTGGACTTCTCACCGTCCTACGAGCAGTACTTC	CASSLDFSPSYEQYF
.	.	TRBV19	TRBJ2-5	13	TGTGCCAGTACGTCAGGTGTTTCTGGGACCCAGTACTTC	CASTSGVSGTQYF
TRBD1	.	TRBV6-5	TRBJ1-2	15	TGTGCCAGCAGTACCCTGGGACAGGGGGCAGATGGCTACACCTTC	CASSTLGQGADGYTF
.	.	TRBV19	TRBJ2-2	14	TGTGCCAGTAGTATAAAGGGGGACACCGGGGAGCTGTTTTTT	CASSIKGDTGELFF
.	few	TRBV14	TRBJ2-1	17	TGTGCCAGCAGCCAACTGCCAGGGGGCGGGAGTTTGAGTGAGCAGTTCTTC	CASSQLPGGGSLSEQFF
TRBD2	.	TRBV11-2	TRBJ2-2	16	TGTGCCAGCAGCTTAGGAAGTAGCGGGAGCTTCGGGGAGCTGTTTTTT	CASSLGSSGSFGELFF